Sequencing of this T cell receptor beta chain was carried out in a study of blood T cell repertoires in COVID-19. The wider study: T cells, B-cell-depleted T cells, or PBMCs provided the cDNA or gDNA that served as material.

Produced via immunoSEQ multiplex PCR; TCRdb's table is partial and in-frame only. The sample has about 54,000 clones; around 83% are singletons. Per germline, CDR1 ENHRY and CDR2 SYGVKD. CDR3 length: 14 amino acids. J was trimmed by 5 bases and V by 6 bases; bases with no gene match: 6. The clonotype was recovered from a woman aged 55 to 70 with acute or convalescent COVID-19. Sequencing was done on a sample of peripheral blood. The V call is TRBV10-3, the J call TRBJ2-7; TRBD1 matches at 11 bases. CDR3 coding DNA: TGTGCCATCAGCGGACAGGGGGCGATCCACGAGCAGTACTTC. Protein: CAISGQGAIHEQYF.